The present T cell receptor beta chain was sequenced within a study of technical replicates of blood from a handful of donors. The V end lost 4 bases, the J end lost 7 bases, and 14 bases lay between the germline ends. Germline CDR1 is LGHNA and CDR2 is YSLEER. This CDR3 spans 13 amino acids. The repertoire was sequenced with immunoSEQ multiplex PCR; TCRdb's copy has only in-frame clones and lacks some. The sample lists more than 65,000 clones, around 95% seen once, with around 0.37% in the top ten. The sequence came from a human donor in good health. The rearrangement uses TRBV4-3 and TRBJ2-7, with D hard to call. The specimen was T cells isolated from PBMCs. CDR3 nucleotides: TGCGCCAGCAGCCTCCTCACTTCCAGGGAGCAGTACTTC. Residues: CASSLLTSREQYF.